The next 26 T cell receptor beta chains were all read from a single sample in a study of T cells in Graves' hyperthyroidism and ophthalmopathy. From RNA transcripts, TCR beta CDR3 regions were amplified. Carried out on the TCR CDR3, a first-round RT-PCR used the HTBI primer set. MiXCR was run by TCRdb on the multiplex PCR reads, yielding one entry per CDR3 protein. Of 700,000 or so distinct CDR3 sequences detected, roughly 15% appear once; the ten largest clones hold 8.4%. The sequencing sample was made of blood. These receptors were taken from a man between 18 and 29 years old with Graves' hyperthyroidism.

This clonotype occurred a few times. The genes are TRBV12-3 or TRBV12-4 and TRBJ1-3, with D perhaps TRBD1 (6 bases). CDR3 length: 15 residues. V lost 6 bases, J lost 1 base, and 13 bases lay in between. The CDR3 protein is CASRLRGGSGNTIYF. DNA of the CDR3: TGTGCCAGCAGGCTTCGAGGGGGGTCTGGAAACACCATATATTTT.

V usage is TRBV30 and J usage is TRBJ2-3; 8 positions agree with TRBD2. CDR1 and CDR2 (germline): GTSNPN, SVGIG (reference sequence). Trimming cost V 3 bases and J 1 base; bases outside gene matches: 6. The CDR3 is made up of 15 amino acids. The CDR3 sequence: CAWSPVAGRTDTQYF. Written as DNA, the CDR3 is TGTGCCTGGAGCCCGGTAGCGGGACGCACAGATACGCAGTATTTT.

This rearrangement joins TRBV20-1 to TRBJ2-7, with D perhaps matching TRBD1 or TRBD2 (5 bases each). The V gene lost 6 bases and the J gene lost 7 bases, with 22 bases spanning the gap. Germline CDR1 DFQATT, CDR2 SNEGSKA (reference sequence). The length of the CDR3 is 14 residues. The CDR3 loop is CSAPTRTIRGEQYF. CDR3 nucleotides: TGCAGTGCCCCAACCAGGACAATACGGGGTGAGCAGTACTTC.

This clonotype turned up a few times. J is TRBJ2-7 and V is TRBV19; 8 bases align to TRBD1. Per germline, CDR1 LNHDA and CDR2 SQIVND (reference sequence). The CDR3 is made up of 16 amino acids. V gave up 4 bases and J gave up 0 bases; unmatched junction bases: 8. CDR3 sequence: CASSTSTGAGSYEQYF. CDR3 DNA: TGTGCCAGTAGTACCTCGACAGGGGCTGGCTCCTACGAGCAGTACTTC.

Here the CDR3 DNA reads TGTGCCAGCAGCCCGCCTCTAGCGGCCGTTAATTCCGATGAGCAGTTCTTC. Amino acid sequence: CASSPPLAAVNSDEQFF. This chain links TRBV7-8 with TRBJ2-1; TRBD2 matches at 7 bases. V dropped 5 bases and J dropped 8; count of bases not matched to a gene: 18. This CDR3 contains 17 residues. Looked up from germline, CDR1 is SGHVS and CDR2 is FQNEAQ.

There are a few counts of this clonotype. The chain combines TRBV28 with TRBJ1-4, with a tentative D call TRBD1 (5 bases). Germline V gene lookup returns CDR1 MDHEN and CDR2 SYDVKM. V was cut by 7 bases and J by 6 bases, with 15 bases left in between. The CDR3 covers 14 residues. The CDR3 DNA is TGTGCCAGCACCCTTGGAACAGGCCATGAAAAACTGTTTTTT. Translation gives CASTLGTGHEKLFF.

At least ten counts were recorded for this clonotype. CDR3 in amino acids: CASTGDRASELFF. CDR3 bases: TGTGCCAGCACGGGAGACAGGGCGTCGGAGCTGTTTTTT. This rearrangement joins TRBV11-2 to TRBJ2-2; weak D call: TRBD1 (7 bases). Per germline, CDR1 SGHAT and CDR2 FQNNGV. This CDR3 is built from 13 residues. V gave up 7 bases and J gave up 10 bases, with 16 bases separating them. Combining the CDR3 with reference TRBV11-2 and TRBJ2-2 gives the whole variable domain EAGVAQSPRYKIIEKRQSVAFWCNPISGHATLYWYQQILGQGPKLLIQFQNNGVVDDSQLPKDRFSAERLKGVDSTLKIQPAKLEDSAVYLCASTGDRASELFFGEGSRLTVL.

There are a few counts of this clonotype. The V gene is TRBV4-2, the J gene TRBJ2-5, with TRBD2 matching over 8 bases. The germline gives CDR1 LGHNA, CDR2 YNFKEQ. V was clipped by 1 base and J by 2 bases; unmatched bases: 3. The length of the CDR3 is 15 residues. CDR3: CASSQGASGQETQYF. DNA for the CDR3: TGTGCCAGCAGCCAAGGGGCTAGCGGGCAAGAGACCCAGTACTTC.

This clonotype was recorded many times. The chain joins TRBV11-2 to TRBJ2-1, with TRBD2 matching over 7 bases. Trimming removed 5 bases from V and 1 base from J; junction bases left unmatched: 8. The germline V gene encodes CDR1 SGHAT and CDR2 FQNNGV. CDR3 size: 16 residues. CDR3 sequence (DNA): TGTGCCAGCAGCCCCTGGGAGGGGCTGTCCTACAATGAGCAGTTCTTC. Translation gives CASSPWEGLSYNEQFF.

V and J are TRBV30 and TRBJ1-4; the D is unclear. The CDR3 has 9 residues. Trimming took off 7 bases at V and 8 bases at J, with 5 bases between the two ends. From germline, CDR1 is GTSNPN and CDR2 SVGIG (reference sequence). CDR3 residues: CAFPEKLFF. CDR3 sequence (DNA): TGTGCCTTCCCAGAAAAACTGTTTTTT.

This clonotype was observed a handful of times. The V and J genes are TRBV28 and TRBJ2-2; D unclear. The CDR3 has 12 residues. V gave up 8 bases and J gave up 6 bases, with 10 bases separating them. Looked up from germline, CDR1 is MDHEN and CDR2 is SYDVKM. The CDR3 nucleotides are TGTGCCAGCCAACTTGAGGCCGGGGAGCTGTTTTTT. This translates into CASQLEAGELFF.

This clonotype was observed a single time. A read error is possible here, since a much larger clone lies one base away. This chain joins TRBV10-3 and TRBJ2-5; D could derive from TRBD1 or TRBD2 (6 bases each). Trimming shortened V by 4 bases and J by 5 bases, and 8 bases separated the two germline ends. The CDR3 extends over 12 amino acids. Germline V gene sequence: CDR1 ENHRY, CDR2 SYGVKD. CDR3: CAISVGGETQYF. In nucleotides, the CDR3 is TGTGCCATCAGTGTAGGGGGGGAGACCCAGTACTTC.

There are a few counts of this clonotype. V usage is TRBV7-6 and J usage is TRBJ2-5, with D unresolved. Trimming shortened V by 5 bases and J by 3 bases, and 13 bases separated the two germline ends. The CDR3 spans 14 residues. The germline V gene encodes CDR1 SGHVS and CDR2 FNYEAQ. The CDR3 spells CASSPIIREETQYF. CDR3 DNA: TGTGCCAGCAGCCCGATTATAAGGGAAGAGACCCAGTACTTC.

This clonotype was counted ten times or more. The rearrangement joins TRBV11-3 to TRBJ2-5; 10 nucleotides match TRBD2. Trimming at V came to 1 base and at J to 4 bases, leaving 6 bases not matched to a gene. CDR1 is SGHNT, CDR2 YENEEA, per germline. This CDR3 region has 16 residues. CDR3 protein: CASSLGAGGPGETQYF. CDR3 coding DNA: TGTGCCAGCAGCTTAGGAGCGGGAGGGCCAGGAGAGACCCAGTACTTC. Based on the CDR3 plus reference TRBV11-3 and TRBJ2-5, the full variable domain is EAGVVQSPRYKIIEKKQPVAFWCNPISGHNTLYWYLQNLGQGPELLIRYENEEAVDDSQLPKDRFSAERLKGVDSTLKIQPAELGDSAVYLCASSLGAGGPGETQYFGPGTRLLVL.

This clonotype was seen repeatedly, ten times or more. This chain links TRBV6-1 with TRBJ1-4; no clear D. CDR3 length: 14 residues. Germline V gene lookup returns CDR1 MNHNS and CDR2 SASEGT. Trimming cost V 10 bases and J 0 bases, with 12 bases left between them. DNA of the CDR3: TGTGCCATCTCAAGGACTGCAACTAATGAAAAACTGTTTTTT. Translation: CAISRTATNEKLFF.

Only a few counts were recorded for this clonotype. The CDR3 coding sequence is TGTGCCAGCAGACAGGGTTCTGAAGACACCATATATTTT. This sequence encodes CASRQGSEDTIYF. The chain couples TRBV6-1 to TRBJ1-3; tentatively, D is TRBD1 (6 bases). Deletions cut 6 bases from V and 8 bases from J, with 14 bases between. This CDR3 contains 13 residues. CDR1 and CDR2 (germline): MNHNS, SASEGT.

The chain couples TRBV20-1 to TRBJ2-1; 11 bases are shared with TRBD2. Germline V CDR1 and CDR2: DFQATT, SNEGSKA (reference sequence). The CDR3 loop spans 11 amino acids. V dropped 7 bases and J dropped 14; count of bases not matched to a gene: 7. DNA for the CDR3: TGCAGTGGACTAGCGGGACGGCTGAAGTTCTTC. It translates to CSGLAGRLKFF.

The chain has TRBV2 and TRBJ2-3; 13 positions agree with TRBD2. The CDR3 totals 18 residues. The ends lost 6 bases at V and 2 bases at J; junction bases unmatched: 11. CDR1 and CDR2 from the germline V gene are SNHLY and FYNNEI. CDR3 loop: CASSQGPGLAGLTDTQYF. CDR3 coding DNA: TGTGCCAGCAGCCAGGGGCCGGGACTAGCGGGACTCACAGATACGCAGTATTTT.

The chain combines TRBV5-1 with TRBJ2-3; 7 nucleotides align to TRBD2. After removal of 4 bases from V and 2 bases from J, the junction contained 7 bases not matched to a gene. Germline V gene data show CDR1 as SGHRS and CDR2 as YFSETQ. The CDR3 consists of 15 residues. CDR3 region: CASSGPAGFTDTQYF. Written as DNA, the CDR3 is TGCGCCAGCAGCGGACCAGCGGGGTTCACAGATACGCAGTATTTT. Full variable domain (rest looked up from reference TRBV5-1 and TRBJ2-3): KAGVTQTPRYLIKTRGQQVTLSCSPISGHRSVSWYQQTPGQGLQFLFEYFSETQRNKGNFPGRFSGRQFSNSRSEMNVSTLELGDSALYLCASSGPAGFTDTQYFGPGTRLTVL.

The chain recombines TRBV4-1 with TRBJ2-7; 8 positions agree with TRBD1. V lost 5 bases, J lost 1 base, and 10 bases stayed unmatched. The germline V gene encodes CDR1 MGHRA and CDR2 YSYEKL. The CDR3 is 16 residues long. CDR3 DNA sequence: TGCGCCAGCAGCGTAAGCCAGACAGGGGAGTCCTACGAGCAGTACTTC. Translating it yields CASSVSQTGESYEQYF.

The chain links TRBV28 to TRBJ1-5; D is uncertain. This CDR3 spans 15 amino acids. V lost 2 bases, J lost 7 bases, and 15 bases lay in between. Germline V gives CDR1 MDHEN, CDR2 SYDVKM. The CDR3 reads CASSLVAAPGQPQHF. In nucleotides, the CDR3 is TGTGCCAGCAGTTTAGTGGCGGCCCCAGGCCAGCCCCAGCATTTT.

This chain links TRBV7-3 with TRBJ2-1, with 7 bases fitting TRBD2. This CDR3 contains 15 residues. The germline CDR1 and CDR2 sequences are SGHTA and FQGTGA. V gave up 2 bases and J gave up 8 bases; unmatched junction bases: 9. The CDR3 loop reads CASSLVAGASDEQFF. CDR3 coding DNA: TGTGCCAGCAGCTTAGTGGCGGGAGCTTCGGATGAGCAGTTCTTC.

The V gene is TRBV20-1, the J gene TRBJ1-2; 7 bases match TRBD1. This CDR3 region has 15 residues. Germline CDR1 and CDR2: DFQATT and SNEGSKA (reference sequence). Trimming took 4 bases from V and 4 from J; bases not matched to a gene: 12. The CDR3 region is CSANSPRQGTYGYTF. The CDR3 region has the DNA TGCAGTGCTAATTCTCCAAGACAGGGAACCTATGGCTACACCTTC.

This clonotype was seen ten or more times. The V and J genes are TRBV28 and TRBJ2-7; D is perhaps TRBD2 (5 bases). The ends were cut back, 4 bases at V and 4 bases at J, with 17 bases in the middle. The CDR3 totals 15 residues. From germline, CDR1 is MDHEN and CDR2 SYDVKM. This CDR3 is CASSYPRGFEYEQYF. CDR3 in DNA: TGTGCCAGCAGTTACCCACGGGGATTTGAGTACGAGCAGTACTTC.

For this clonotype: One end of the junction does not line up with germline, which may come from a read error. This chain uses TRBV9 with TRBJ1-2; D might be TRBD1 (5 bases). The CDR3 contains 15 residues. CDR1 and CDR2 (germline): SGDLS, YYNGEE. The chain's CDR3 is CASSVEGRANYGCTF. DNA of the CDR3: TGTGCCAGCAGCGTAGAGGGGCGAGCTAACTATGGCTGCACCTTC.

This clonotype was counted at least ten times. This chain links TRBV3-1 with TRBJ1-3, with D hard to call. Between the trimmed V and J ends, which lost 2 bases and 3 bases, there was a span of 11 bases. Germline CDR1 is LGHDT and CDR2 is YNNKEL (reference sequence). The CDR3 consists of 15 residues. As DNA, the CDR3 is TGTGCCAGCAGCCAAAGGGCGCCGGTTGGAAACACCATATATTTT. It translates to CASSQRAPVGNTIYF.